The present TCR beta chain was sequenced within a study of cytomegalovirus exposure and HLA in healthy donors. Overall study results and limits: The investigators catalogued 164 TCR beta chains as cytomegalovirus-associated. Researchers reported that a few CMV-associated chains were confirmed in vitro as CMV antigen-specific. High specificity and sensitivity for cytomegalovirus status were reported for the classifier.

For this clone: What it binds is unknown.

With 6 bases clipped from V and 3 bases from J, the junction kept 7 bases outside the gene matches. This CDR3 contains 14 residues. Germline V gene sequence: CDR1 MNHEY, CDR2 SVGAGI. Some clones are missing from TCRdb's copy, which holds only in-frame ones; the method was immunoSEQ multiplex PCR. The table lists 260,000 or so clones, roughly 88% of them singletons. The sequence was obtained from a woman in her late teens or twenties in good health and CMV-seronegative. The J gene is TRBJ1-2, the V gene TRBV6-5, with TRBD1 identical over 7 bases. Source material: PBMCs. CDR3 residues: CASRQTGDYYGYTF. CDR3 bases: TGTGCCAGCAGACAAACAGGGGACTACTATGGCTACACCTTC.